This TCR beta chain comes out of a study of shared clonotypes between healthy human individuals. CD45RO negativity and positive selection for CCR7 defined naive CD8 cells, a population that excluded terminally differentiated effector memory CD45RA+ cells. Libraries were prepared by immunoSEQ multiplex PCR; TCRdb keeps only in-frame clonotypes and omits some of them. The data show approximately 1.9 million clones, 80% to 95% seen once. Comments on this clone: Its antigen is not identified.

General study results and limits: The naive CD4 repertoires of a few donors were compared, and about 5% of clonotypes were shared. The study generally estimated greater richness for naive than memory subsets. The researchers took only blood, and tissue repertoires probably look different.

Sequenced: naive CD8+ T cells from PBMCs. The receptor was isolated from a man younger than 30 in good health. Some clones in this sample may be carry-over from other donors' samples.

The CDR3: CASSESQGHEQYF. The CDR3 coding sequence is TGTGCCAGCAGCGAGAGCCAGGGGCACGAGCAGTACTTC. This rearrangement joins TRBV9 to TRBJ2-7, with TRBD1 as a possible D gene (6 bases). V lost 3 bases, J lost 5 bases, and 12 bases lay in between. The CDR3 totals 13 residues. The germline CDR1 and CDR2 sequences are SGDLS and YYNGEE.